This entry is about one TCR beta chain. The PCR made use of 60 Vbeta and 13 Jbeta primers. Using immunoSEQ multiplex PCR, the repertoire was profiled, and TCRdb retains in-frame clones only, with some absent. The repertoire holds about 76,000 clones, with around 80% as singletons. Germline V gene data show CDR1 as SGHVS and CDR2 as FQNEAQ. Trimming took 5 bases from V and 1 from J; bases not matched to a gene: 4. This CDR3 comprises 15 residues. The sample is drawn from a study of cytomegalovirus exposure and HLA in healthy donors. Background on the study: The early release's HLA-typed donors yielded approximately 81 million unique TCRs.

The sequence was collected from a man aged 25 to 40 in good health and CMV-seronegative. This chain joins TRBV7-8 and TRBJ2-2, with 7 bases lining up with TRBD1. Sample: PBMCs. The CDR3 DNA reads as TGTGCCAGCAGCGGCAGGGACAGGAACACCGGGGAGCTGTTTTTT. The encoded protein is CASSGRDRNTGELFF.